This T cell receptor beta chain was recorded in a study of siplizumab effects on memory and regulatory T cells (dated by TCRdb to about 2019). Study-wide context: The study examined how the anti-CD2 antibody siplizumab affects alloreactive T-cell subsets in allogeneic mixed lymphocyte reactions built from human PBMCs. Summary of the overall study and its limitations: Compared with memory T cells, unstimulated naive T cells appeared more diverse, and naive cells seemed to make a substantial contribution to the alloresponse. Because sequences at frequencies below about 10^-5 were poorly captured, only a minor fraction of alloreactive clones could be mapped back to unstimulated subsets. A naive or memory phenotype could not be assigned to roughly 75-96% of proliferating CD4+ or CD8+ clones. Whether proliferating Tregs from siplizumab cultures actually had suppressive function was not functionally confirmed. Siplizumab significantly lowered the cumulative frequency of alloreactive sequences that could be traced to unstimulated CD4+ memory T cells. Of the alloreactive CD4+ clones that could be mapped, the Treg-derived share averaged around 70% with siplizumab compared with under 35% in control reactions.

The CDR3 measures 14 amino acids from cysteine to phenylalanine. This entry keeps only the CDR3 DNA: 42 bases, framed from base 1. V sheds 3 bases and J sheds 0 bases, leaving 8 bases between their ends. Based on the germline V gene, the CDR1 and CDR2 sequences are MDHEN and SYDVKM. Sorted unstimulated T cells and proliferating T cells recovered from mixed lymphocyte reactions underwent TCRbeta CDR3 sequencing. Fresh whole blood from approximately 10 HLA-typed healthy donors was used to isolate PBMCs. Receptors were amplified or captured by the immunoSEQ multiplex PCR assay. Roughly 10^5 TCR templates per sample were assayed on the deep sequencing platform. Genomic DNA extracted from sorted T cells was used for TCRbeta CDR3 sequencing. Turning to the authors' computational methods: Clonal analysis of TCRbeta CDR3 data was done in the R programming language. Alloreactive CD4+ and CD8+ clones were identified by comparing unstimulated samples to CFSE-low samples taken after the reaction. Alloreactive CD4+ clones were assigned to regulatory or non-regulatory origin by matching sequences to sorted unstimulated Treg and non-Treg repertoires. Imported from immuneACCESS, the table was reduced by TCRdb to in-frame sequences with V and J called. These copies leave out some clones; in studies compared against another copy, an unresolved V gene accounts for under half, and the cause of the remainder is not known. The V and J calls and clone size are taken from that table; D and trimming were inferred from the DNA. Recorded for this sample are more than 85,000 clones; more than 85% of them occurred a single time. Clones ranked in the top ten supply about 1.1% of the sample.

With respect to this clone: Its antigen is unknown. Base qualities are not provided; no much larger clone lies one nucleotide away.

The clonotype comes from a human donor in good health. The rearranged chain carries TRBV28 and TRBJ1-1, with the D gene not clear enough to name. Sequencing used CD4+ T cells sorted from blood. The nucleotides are TGTGCCAGCAGTTTGGTACTCATGAACACTGAAGCTTTCTTT. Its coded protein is CASSLVLMNTEAFF.